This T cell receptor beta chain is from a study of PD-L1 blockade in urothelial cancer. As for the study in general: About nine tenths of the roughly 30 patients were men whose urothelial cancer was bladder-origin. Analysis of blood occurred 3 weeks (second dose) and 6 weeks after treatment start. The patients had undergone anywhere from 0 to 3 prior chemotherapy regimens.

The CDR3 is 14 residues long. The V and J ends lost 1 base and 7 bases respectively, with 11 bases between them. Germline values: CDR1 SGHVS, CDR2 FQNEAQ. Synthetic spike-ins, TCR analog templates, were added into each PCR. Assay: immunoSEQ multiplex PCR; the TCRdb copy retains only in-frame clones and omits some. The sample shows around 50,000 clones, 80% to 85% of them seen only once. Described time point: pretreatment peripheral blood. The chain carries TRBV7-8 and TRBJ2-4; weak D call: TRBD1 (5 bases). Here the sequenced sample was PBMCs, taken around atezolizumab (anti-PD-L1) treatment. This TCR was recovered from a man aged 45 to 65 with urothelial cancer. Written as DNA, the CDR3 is TGTGCCAGCAGCTTAGTCTGGACATCGAACATTCAGTACTTC. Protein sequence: CASSLVWTSNIQYF.